This T cell receptor (beta chain) comes out of a study of shared clonotypes between healthy human individuals. Turning to the study itself: Three CD4 naive, three CD4 memory, two CD8 naive and one CD8 memory plate were used per donor.

Per germline, CDR1 SEHNR and CDR2 FQNEAQ (reference sequence). The CDR3 spans 15 residues. V was trimmed by 4 bases and J by 2 bases, leaving 13 bases between them. Clones were read by immunoSEQ multiplex PCR, and TCRdb kept only the in-frame ones, dropping some. Altogether over 1.4 million clones are present, roughly 97% being singletons, with the ten largest covering roughly 1.2%. Healthy HIV-negative adults without recent acute infections or vaccinations served as donors. This receptor was obtained from a man aged 30 to 45 in good health. The specimen sequenced was naive CD4+ T cells sorted from blood. Subset denoted: CD45RA+ positively selected. The genes are TRBV7-9 and TRBJ2-3, with D perhaps matching TRBD2 (6 bases). CDR3 residues: CASSWREAATDTQYF. The CDR3 bases are TGTGCCAGCAGCTGGAGGGAGGCGGCCACAGATACGCAGTATTTT.